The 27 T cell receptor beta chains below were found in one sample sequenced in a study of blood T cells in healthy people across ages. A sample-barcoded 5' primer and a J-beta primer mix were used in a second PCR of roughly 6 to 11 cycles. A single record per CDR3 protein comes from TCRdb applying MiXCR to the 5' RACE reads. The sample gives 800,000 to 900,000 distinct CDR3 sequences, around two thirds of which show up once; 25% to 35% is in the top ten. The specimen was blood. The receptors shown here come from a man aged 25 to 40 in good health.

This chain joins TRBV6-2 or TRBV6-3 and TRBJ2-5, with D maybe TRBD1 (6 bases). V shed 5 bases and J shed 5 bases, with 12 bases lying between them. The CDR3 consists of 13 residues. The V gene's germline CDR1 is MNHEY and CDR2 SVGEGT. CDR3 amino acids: CASSATGWETQYF. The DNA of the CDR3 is TGTGCCAGCAGTGCGACAGGATGGGAGACCCAGTACTTC.

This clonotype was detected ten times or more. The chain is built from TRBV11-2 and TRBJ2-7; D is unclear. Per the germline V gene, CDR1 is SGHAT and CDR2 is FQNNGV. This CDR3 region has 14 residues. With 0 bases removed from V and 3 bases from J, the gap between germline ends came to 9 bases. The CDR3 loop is CASSLERVSYEQYF. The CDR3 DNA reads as TGTGCCAGCAGCTTAGAACGTGTTAGCTACGAGCAGTACTTC.

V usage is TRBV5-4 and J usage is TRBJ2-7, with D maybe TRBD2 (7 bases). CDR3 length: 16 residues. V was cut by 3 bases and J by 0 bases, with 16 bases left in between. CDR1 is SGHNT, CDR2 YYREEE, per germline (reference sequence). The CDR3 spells CASSSGRGGVSYEQYF. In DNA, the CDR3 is TGTGCCAGCAGCTCCGGTCGAGGGGGGGTCTCCTACGAGCAGTACTTC.

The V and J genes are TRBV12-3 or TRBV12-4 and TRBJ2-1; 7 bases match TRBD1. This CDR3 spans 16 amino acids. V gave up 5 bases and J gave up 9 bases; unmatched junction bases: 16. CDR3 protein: CASSPDGAHRGSEQFF. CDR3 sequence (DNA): TGTGCCAGCAGTCCCGACGGCGCGCACAGGGGTAGTGAGCAGTTCTTC.

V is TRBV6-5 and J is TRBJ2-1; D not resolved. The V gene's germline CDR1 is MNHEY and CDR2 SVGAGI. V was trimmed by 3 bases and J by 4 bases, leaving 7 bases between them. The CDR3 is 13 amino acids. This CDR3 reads CASSYLGYNEQFF. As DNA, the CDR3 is TGTGCCAGCAGTTATCTAGGGTACAATGAGCAGTTCTTC.

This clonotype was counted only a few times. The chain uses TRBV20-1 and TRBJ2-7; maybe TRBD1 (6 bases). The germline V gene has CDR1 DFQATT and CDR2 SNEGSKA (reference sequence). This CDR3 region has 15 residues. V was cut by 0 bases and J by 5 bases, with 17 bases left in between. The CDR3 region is CSAREWDTDLHEQYF. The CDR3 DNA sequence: TGCAGTGCTAGAGAGTGGGACACGGACCTCCACGAGCAGTACTTC.

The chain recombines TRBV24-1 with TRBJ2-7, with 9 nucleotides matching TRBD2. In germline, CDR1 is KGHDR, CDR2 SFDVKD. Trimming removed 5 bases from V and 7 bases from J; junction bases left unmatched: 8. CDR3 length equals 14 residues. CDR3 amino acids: CATSGLAGLNEQYF. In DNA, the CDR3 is TGTGCCACCAGTGGGCTAGCGGGGCTCAATGAGCAGTACTTC.

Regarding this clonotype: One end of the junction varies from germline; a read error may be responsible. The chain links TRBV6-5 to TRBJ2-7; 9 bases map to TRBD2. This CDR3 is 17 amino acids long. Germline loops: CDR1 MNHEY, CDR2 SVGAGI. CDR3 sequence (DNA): TGTGCCAGCAGTTACTCAATCTTAGCGGGGGCGCGCTACGAGCGGTACTTC. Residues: CASSYSILAGARYERYF.

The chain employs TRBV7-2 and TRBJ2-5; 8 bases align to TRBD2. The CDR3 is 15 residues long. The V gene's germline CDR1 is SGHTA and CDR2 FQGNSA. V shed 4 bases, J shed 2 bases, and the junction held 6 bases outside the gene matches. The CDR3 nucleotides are TGTGCCAGCAGCTCGCGGGGGGCCAGACAAGAGACCCAGTACTTC. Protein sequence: CASSSRGARQETQYF.

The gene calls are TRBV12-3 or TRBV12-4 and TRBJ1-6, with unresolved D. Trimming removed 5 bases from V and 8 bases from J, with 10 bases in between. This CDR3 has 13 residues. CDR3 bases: TGTGCCAGCAGTGGGGAGGTGTATTCACCCCTCCACTTT. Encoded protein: CASSGEVYSPLHF.

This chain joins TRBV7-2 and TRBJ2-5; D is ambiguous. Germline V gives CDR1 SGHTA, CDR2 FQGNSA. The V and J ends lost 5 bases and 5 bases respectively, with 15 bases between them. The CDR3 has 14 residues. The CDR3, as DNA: TGTGCCAGCAGCCCCCCCCAACCAAGGGAGACCCAGTACTTC. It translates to CASSPPQPRETQYF.

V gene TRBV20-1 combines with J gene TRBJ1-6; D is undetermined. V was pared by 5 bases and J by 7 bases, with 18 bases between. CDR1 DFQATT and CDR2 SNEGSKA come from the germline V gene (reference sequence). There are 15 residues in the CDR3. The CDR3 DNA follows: TGCAGTGCTTTCCAAGGACGGGTGGGGAATTCACCCCTCCACTTT. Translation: CSAFQGRVGNSPLHF.

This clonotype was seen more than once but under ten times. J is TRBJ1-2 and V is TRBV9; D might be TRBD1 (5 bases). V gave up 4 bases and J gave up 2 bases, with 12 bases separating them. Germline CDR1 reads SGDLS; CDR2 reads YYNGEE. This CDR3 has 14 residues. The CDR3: CASSPLGGNYGYTF. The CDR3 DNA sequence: TGTGCCAGCAGCCCTCTTGGGGGGAACTATGGCTACACCTTC.

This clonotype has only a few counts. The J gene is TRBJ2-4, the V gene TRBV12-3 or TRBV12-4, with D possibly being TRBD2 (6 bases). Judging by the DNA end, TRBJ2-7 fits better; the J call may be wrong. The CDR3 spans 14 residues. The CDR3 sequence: CASSFGQGGYEQYF. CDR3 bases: TGTGCCAGCAGTTTTGGTCAGGGAGGCTACGAGCAGTACTTC.

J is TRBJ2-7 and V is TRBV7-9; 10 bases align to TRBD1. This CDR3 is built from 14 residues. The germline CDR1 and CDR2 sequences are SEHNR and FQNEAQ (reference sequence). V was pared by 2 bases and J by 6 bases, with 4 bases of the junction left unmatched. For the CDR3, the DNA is TGTGCCAGCAGCTTAAAGGGACAGGGGAGCGAGCAGTACTTC. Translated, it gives CASSLKGQGSEQYF.

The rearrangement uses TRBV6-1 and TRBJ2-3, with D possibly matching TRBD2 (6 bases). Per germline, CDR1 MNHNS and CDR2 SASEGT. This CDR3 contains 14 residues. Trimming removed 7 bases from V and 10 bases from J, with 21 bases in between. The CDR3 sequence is CASKPPGLEKAQYF. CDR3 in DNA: TGTGCCAGCAAGCCCCCGGGACTTGAGAAGGCGCAGTATTTT.

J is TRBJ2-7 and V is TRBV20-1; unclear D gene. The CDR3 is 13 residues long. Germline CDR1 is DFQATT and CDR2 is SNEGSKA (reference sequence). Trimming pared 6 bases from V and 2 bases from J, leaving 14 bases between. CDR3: CSAPRQVAYEQYF. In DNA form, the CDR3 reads TGCAGTGCCCCCCGGCAGGTTGCCTACGAGCAGTACTTC.

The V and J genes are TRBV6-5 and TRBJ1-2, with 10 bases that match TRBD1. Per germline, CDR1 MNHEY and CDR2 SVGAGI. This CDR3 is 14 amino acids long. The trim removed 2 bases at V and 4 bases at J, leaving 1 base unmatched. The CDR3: CASSYGDRGYGYTF. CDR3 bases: TGTGCCAGCAGTTACGGGGACAGGGGCTATGGCTACACCTTC.

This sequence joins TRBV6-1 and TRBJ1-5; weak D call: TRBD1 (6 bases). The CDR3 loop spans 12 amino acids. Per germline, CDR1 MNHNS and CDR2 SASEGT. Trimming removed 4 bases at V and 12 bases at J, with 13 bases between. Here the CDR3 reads CASSVNLGGQHF. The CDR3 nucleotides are TGTGCCAGCAGTGTTAATTTAGGGGGCCAGCATTTT.

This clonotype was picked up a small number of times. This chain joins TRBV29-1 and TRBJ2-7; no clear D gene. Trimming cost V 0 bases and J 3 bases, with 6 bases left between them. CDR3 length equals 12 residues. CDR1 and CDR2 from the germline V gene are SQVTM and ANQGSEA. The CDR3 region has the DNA TGCAGCGTTGAAGATAAGATCTACGAGCAGTACTTC. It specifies CSVEDKIYEQYF.

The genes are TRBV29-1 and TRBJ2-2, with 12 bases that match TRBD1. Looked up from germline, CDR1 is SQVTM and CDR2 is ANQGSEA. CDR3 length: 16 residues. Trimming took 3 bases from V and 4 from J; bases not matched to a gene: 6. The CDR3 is CSVEGQGAVFTGELFF. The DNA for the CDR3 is TGCAGCGTTGAGGGACAGGGGGCGGTATTCACCGGGGAGCTGTTTTTT.

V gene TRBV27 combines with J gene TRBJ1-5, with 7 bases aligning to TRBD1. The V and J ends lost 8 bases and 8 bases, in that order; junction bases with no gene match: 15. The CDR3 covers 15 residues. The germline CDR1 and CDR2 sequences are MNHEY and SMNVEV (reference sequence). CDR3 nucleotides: TGTGCCAGCCGAATCTCCCTGACAGGGATGGAGCCCCAGCATTTT. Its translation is CASRISLTGMEPQHF.

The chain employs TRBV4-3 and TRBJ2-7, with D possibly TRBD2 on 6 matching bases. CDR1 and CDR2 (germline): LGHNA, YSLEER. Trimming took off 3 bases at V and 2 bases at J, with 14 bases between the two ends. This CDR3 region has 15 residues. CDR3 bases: TGCGCCAGCAGCCACCGACTAGAGGGTACCTACGAGCAGTACTTC. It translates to CASSHRLEGTYEQYF.

CDR3: CSAREALTGWGKKLFF. CDR3 bases: TGCAGTGCTAGAGAGGCCCTGACAGGGTGGGGTAAAAAACTGTTTTTT. The rearrangement uses TRBV20-1 and TRBJ1-4; TRBD1 aligns across 7 bases. The CDR3 runs 16 residues. Germline CDR1 reads DFQATT; CDR2 reads SNEGSKA (reference sequence). V shed 0 bases and J 9 bases; nucleotides not matched to a gene: 13.

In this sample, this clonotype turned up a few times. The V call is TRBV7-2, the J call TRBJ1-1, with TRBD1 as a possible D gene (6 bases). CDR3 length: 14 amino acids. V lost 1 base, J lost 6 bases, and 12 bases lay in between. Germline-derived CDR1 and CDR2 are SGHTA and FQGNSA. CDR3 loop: CASSLDRAFSEAFF. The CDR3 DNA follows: TGTGCCAGCAGCTTAGACAGGGCTTTCTCTGAAGCTTTCTTT. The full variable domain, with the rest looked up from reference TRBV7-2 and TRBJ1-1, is GAGVSQSPSNKVTEKGKDVELRCDPISGHTALYWYRQSLGQGLEFLIYFQGNSAPDKSGLPSDRFSAERTGGSVSTLTIQRTQQEDSAVYLCASSLDRAFSEAFFGQGTRLTVV.

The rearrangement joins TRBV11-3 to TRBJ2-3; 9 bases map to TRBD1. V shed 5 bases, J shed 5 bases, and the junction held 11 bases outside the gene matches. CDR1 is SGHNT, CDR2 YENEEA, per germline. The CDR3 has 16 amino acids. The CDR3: CASSTRTGAKVDTQYF. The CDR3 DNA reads TGTGCCAGCAGCACTAGGACAGGGGCGAAGGTAGATACGCAGTATTTT.

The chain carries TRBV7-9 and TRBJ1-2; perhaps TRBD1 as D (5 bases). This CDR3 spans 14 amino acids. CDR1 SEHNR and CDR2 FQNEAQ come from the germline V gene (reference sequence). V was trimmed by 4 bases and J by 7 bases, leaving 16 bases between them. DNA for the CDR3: TGTGCCAGCAGCTATGGCAGGGCCACTTGTGGCTACACCTTC. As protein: CASSYGRATCGYTF.